The TCR beta chain described here comes from a study of CD8 T cells in Susac syndrome. Across the study: Patients with Susac syndrome were therapy-naive, taking corticosteroids, with some also receiving intravenous immunoglobulin, or taking intravenous immunoglobulin alone at the time their blood was drawn.

Reverse transcription of about 0.5 to 1 ug RNA used random hexamers. With immunoSEQ multiplex PCR, TCR beta CDR3 was amplified across 54 Vbeta and 13 Jbeta. MiXCR, run by TCRdb on the immunoSEQ multiplex PCR reads, gives a single entry per CDR3 protein. Here the sample spans under 200,000 distinct CDR3 sequences, 90% to 97% being singletons. Patients with Susac syndrome showed fulfilment of recently defined diagnostic criteria for definite or probable disease. CDR3 length: 15 residues. The V gene's germline CDR1 is KGHSH and CDR2 LQKENI. V was shortened by 4 bases and J by 4 bases, with 16 bases between the two germline ends.

This sequence was found in a human donor with Susac syndrome. This chain uses TRBV18 with TRBJ2-5; TRBD1 is a possible D gene (6 bases). Source material: CD4+ T cells from PBMCs. CDR3 in amino acids: CASSLYRDAGETQYF. For the CDR3, the DNA is TGTGCCAGCTCACTCTACAGGGATGCAGGAGAGACCCAGTACTTC.